The clone carrying this T cell receptor (beta chain) has just a few counts. Its specificity is unknown. The sample comes from a study of cytomegalovirus exposure and HLA in healthy donors. Overall study findings and caveats: When analyzed later, a missense DCLRE1C variant was found to be linked to TCR beta V- and J-gene trimming. With high specificity and sensitivity, the classifier reportedly diagnosed cytomegalovirus status. A list of about 160 TCR beta chains associated with cytomegalovirus was given.

Amplification used 60 Vbeta primers and 13 Jbeta primers. The data were produced by immunoSEQ multiplex PCR, yet TCRdb's version contains in-frame clones alone and is incomplete. The sample records under 200,000 clones, over 60% being singletons. Every donor was a healthy person donating bone marrow. The sample comprised PBMCs. This sequence was found in a woman aged 35 to 49 in good health and CMV-seronegative.

The CDR3 here is CASSLIGGQETQYF. The DNA for the CDR3 is TGTGCCAGCAGCTTGATCGGGGGGCAAGAGACCCAGTACTTC. The chain joins TRBV5-6 to TRBJ2-5, with 7 positions matching TRBD2. Unmatched junction bases numbered 2, after V lost 1 base and J lost 2 bases. Germline V gene data show CDR1 as SGHDT and CDR2 as YYEEEE. This CDR3 is 14 amino acids long.